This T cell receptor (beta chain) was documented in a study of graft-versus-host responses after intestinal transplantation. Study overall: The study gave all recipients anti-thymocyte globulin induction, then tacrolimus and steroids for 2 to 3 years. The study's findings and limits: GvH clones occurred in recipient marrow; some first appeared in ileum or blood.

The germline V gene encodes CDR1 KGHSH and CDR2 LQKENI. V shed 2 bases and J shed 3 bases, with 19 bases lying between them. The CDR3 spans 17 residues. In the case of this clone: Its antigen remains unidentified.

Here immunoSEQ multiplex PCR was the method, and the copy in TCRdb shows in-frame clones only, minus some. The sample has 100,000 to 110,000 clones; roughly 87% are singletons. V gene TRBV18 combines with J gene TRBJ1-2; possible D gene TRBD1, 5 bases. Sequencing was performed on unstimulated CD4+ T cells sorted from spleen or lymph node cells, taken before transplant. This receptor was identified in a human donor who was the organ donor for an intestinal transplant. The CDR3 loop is CASSPVTGLPSDYGYTF. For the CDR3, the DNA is TGTGCCAGCTCACCAGTTACAGGTCTACCTTCGGACTATGGCTACACCTTC.